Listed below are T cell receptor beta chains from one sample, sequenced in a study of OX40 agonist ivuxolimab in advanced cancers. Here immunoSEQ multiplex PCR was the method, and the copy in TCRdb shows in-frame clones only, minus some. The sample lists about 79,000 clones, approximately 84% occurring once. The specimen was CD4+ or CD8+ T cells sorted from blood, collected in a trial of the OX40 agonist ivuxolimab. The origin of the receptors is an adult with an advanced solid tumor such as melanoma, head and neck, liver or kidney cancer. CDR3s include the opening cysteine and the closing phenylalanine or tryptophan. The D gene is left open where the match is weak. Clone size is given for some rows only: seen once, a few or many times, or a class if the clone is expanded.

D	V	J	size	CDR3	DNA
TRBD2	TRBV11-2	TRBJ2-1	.	CASSSILLSGTSGGNEQFF	TGTGCCAGCAGCTCGATCCTCCTCAGCGGGACTAGCGGGGGGAATGAGCAGTTCTTC
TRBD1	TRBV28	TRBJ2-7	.	CASRSGTGGSYEQYF	TGTGCCAGCCGGTCTGGGACAGGGGGTTCCTACGAGCAGTACTTC
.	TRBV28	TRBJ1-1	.	CASSLKGRQAFF	TGTGCCAGCAGTTTAAAAGGACGTCAAGCTTTCTTT
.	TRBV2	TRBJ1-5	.	CASSEPSNQPQHF	TGTGCCAGCAGTGAACCCAGCAATCAGCCCCAGCATTTT
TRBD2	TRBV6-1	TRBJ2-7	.	CATRVGASGAYEQYF	TGTGCCACCAGAGTGGGGGCTAGCGGGGCCTACGAGCAGTACTTC
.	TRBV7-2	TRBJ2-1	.	CASSLGQGSYNEQFF	TGTGCCAGCAGCTTAGGGCAGGGTTCCTACAATGAGCAGTTCTTC
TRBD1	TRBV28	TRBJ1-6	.	CASSAGQGDSPLHF	TGTGCCAGCAGCGCCGGTCAGGGGGATTCACCCCTCCACTTT
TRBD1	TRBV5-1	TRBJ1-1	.	CASSTGTGGTEAFF	TGCGCCAGCAGCACAGGGACAGGGGGCACTGAAGCTTTCTTT
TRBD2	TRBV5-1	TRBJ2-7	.	CASSLGLAGGAYF	TGCGCCAGCAGCTTGGGCCTAGCGGGAGGCGCGTACTTC
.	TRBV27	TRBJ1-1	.	CASSSRGRYTEAFF	TGTGCCAGCAGTTCTCGGGGGCGCTACACTGAAGCTTTCTTT
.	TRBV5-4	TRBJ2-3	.	CASSSLAKADTQYF	TGTGCCAGCAGCTCTCTAGCAAAGGCGGATACGCAGTATTTT
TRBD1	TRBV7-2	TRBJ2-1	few	CASSLVWTGSHEQFF	TGTGCCAGCAGCTTAGTGTGGACAGGGAGCCATGAGCAGTTCTTC
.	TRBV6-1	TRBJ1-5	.	CASSASTDLNQPQHF	TGTGCCAGCAGTGCCTCGACAGACCTTAATCAGCCCCAGCATTTT
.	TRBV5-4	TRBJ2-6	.	CASSLYSASPRNVLTF	TGTGCCAGCAGCTTGTATAGCGCCAGCCCGAGGAACGTCCTGACTTTC
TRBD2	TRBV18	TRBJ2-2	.	CASSRREGITGELFF	TGTGCCAGCTCACGGCGGGAGGGGATCACCGGGGAGCTGTTTTTT
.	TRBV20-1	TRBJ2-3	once	CSALRGDTQYF	TGCAGTGCACTCAGGGGCGATACGCAGTATTTT
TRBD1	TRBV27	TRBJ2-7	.	CASHRTGAYEQYF	TGTGCCAGCCACCGGACAGGGGCCTACGAGCAGTACTTC
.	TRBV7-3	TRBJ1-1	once	CASSPDLNTEAFF	TGTGCCAGCAGCCCCGACTTGAACACTGAAGCTTTCTTT
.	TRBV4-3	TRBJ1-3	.	CASSQEETGPGNTIYF	TGCGCCAGCAGCCAAGAAGAGACGGGGCCTGGAAACACCATATATTTT
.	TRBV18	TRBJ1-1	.	CASSPIRNTEAFF	TGTGCCAGCTCACCGATTCGCAACACTGAAGCTTTCTTT
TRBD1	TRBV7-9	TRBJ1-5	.	CASSSWTGVNQPQHF	TGTGCCAGCAGCTCCTGGACAGGAGTCAATCAGCCCCAGCATTTT